This T cell receptor (beta chain) was found in a study of response to subunit inactivated influenza vaccine. General study points: Each seasonal influenza vaccination recruits few new T cells, the authors suggested.

This clonotype has more than one count but fewer than ten. The antigen is undetermined. TCRdb re-derived calls from the RT-PCR reads in MiXCR, one entry per CDR3 protein. The data contain just over 300,000 distinct CDR3 sequences, just over 20% of them singletons. Germline V lookup: CDR1 MGHRA, CDR2 YSYEKL. Trimming took 1 base from V and 4 from J, leaving 13 bases between them. The CDR3 is 15 amino acids. The sequenced sample was PBMCs from blood, obtained approximately 20 months after vaccination. This chain connects TRBV4-1 to TRBJ1-2; tentatively, D is TRBD1 (5 bases). This TCR was recovered from a man between 50 and 75 years old who received an inactivated influenza vaccine. The CDR3, as DNA: TGCGCCAGCAGCCAAGGTCCCCAGGGCGCCTATGGCTACACCTTC. Translation: CASSQGPQGAYGYTF.